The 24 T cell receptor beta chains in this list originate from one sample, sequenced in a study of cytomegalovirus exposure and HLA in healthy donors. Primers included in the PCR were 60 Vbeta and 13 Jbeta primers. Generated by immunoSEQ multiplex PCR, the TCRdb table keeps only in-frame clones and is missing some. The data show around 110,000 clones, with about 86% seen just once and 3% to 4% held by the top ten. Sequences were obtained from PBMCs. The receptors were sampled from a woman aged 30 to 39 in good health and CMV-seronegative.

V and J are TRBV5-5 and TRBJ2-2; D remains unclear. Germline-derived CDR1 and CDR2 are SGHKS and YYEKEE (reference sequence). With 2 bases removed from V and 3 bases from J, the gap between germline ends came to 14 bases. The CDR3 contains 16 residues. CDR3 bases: TGTGCCAGCAGCTTAGCGACTCATACCTACACCGGGGAGCTGTTTTTT. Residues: CASSLATHTYTGELFF. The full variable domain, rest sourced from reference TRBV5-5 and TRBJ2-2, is DAGVTQSPTHLIKTRGQQVTLRCSPISGHKSVSWYQQVLGQGPQFIFQYYEKEERGRGNFPDRFSARQFPNYSSELNVNALLLGDSALYLCASSLATHTYTGELFFGEGSRLTVL.

The CDR3 reads CASSEAAFSREDTQYF. CDR3 sequence (DNA): TGTGCCAGCAGTGAAGCGGCCTTCTCCAGGGAAGATACGCAGTATTTT. The rearrangement joins TRBV2 to TRBJ2-3, with a weak D call TRBD1 (5 bases). V shed 0 bases and J shed 5 bases, with 15 bases lying between them. The germline V gene has CDR1 SNHLY and CDR2 FYNNEI. This CDR3 has 16 residues.

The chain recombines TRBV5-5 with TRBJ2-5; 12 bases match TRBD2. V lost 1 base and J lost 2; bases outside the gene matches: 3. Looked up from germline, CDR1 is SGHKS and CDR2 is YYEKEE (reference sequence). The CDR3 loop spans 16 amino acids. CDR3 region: CASSLLLAGGQETQYF. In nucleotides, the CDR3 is TGTGCCAGCAGCTTGCTACTAGCGGGGGGACAAGAGACCCAGTACTTC.

The CDR3 here is CASSESGLAGETQYF. The CDR3 DNA sequence: TGTGCCAGCAGTGAATCGGGACTAGCGGGAGAGACCCAGTACTTC. The V and J genes are TRBV25-1 and TRBJ2-5; 12 bases fit TRBD2. This CDR3 has 15 residues. After removal of 1 base from V and 4 bases from J, the junction contained 1 base not matched to a gene. CDR1 is MGHDK and CDR2 is SYGVNS in the germline V gene.

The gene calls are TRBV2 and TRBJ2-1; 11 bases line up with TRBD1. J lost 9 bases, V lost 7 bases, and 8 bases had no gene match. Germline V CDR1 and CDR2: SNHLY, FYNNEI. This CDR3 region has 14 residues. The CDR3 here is CASTRDRGVSEQFF. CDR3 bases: TGTGCCAGCACCCGGGACAGGGGGGTCAGTGAGCAGTTCTTC.

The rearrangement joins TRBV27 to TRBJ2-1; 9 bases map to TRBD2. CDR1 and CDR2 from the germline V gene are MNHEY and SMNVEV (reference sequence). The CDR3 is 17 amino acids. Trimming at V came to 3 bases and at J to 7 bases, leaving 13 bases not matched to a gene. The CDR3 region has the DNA TGTGCCAGCAGTTTCCCCCGGTTTGCGGGAGGGTTAAATGAGCAGTTCTTC. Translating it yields CASSFPRFAGGLNEQFF.

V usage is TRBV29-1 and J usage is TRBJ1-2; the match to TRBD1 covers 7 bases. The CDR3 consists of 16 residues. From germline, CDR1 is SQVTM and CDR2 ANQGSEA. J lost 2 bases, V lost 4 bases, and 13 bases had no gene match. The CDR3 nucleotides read TGCAGCGTTGTCGAGAGGGGGACAGACCCAAACTATGGCTACACCTTC. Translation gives CSVVERGTDPNYGYTF.

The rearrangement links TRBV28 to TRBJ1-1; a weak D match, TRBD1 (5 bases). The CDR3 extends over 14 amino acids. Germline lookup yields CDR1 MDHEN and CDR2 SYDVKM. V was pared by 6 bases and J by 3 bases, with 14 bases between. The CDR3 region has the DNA TGTGCCAGCAGCCCGGGGGGACGCGACACTGAAGCTTTCTTT. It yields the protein CASSPGGRDTEAFF.

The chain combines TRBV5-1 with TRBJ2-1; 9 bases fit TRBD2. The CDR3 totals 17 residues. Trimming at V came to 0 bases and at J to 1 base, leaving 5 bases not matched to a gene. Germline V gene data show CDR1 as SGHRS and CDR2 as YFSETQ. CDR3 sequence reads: CASSLAGTSKSYNEQFF. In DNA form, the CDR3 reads TGCGCCAGCAGCTTGGCGGGGACTAGCAAGTCCTACAATGAGCAGTTCTTC. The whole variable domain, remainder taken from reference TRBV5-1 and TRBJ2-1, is KAGVTQTPRYLIKTRGQQVTLSCSPISGHRSVSWYQQTPGQGLQFLFEYFSETQRNKGNFPGRFSGRQFSNSRSEMNVSTLELGDSALYLCASSLAGTSKSYNEQFFGPGTRLTVL.

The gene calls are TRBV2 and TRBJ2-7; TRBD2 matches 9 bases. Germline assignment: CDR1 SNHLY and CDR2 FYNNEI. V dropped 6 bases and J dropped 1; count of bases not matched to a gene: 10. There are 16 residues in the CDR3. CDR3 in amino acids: CASREPGTSISYEQYF. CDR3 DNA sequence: TGTGCCAGCAGGGAACCCGGGACTAGCATATCCTACGAGCAGTACTTC.

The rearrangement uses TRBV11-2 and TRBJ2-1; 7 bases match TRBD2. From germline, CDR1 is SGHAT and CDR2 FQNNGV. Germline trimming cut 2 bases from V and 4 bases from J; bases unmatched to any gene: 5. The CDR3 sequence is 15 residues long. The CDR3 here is CASSLSSGAYNEQFF. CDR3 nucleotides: TGTGCCAGCAGCTTATCTAGCGGAGCTTACAATGAGCAGTTCTTC.

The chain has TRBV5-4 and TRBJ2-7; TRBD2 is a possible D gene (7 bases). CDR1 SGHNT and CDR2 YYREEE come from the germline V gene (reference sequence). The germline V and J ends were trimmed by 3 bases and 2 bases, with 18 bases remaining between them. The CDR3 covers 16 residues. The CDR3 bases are TGTGCCAGCAGCTCGGGGGGTCCGGGACACGCCTACGAGCAGTACTTC. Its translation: CASSSGGPGHAYEQYF.

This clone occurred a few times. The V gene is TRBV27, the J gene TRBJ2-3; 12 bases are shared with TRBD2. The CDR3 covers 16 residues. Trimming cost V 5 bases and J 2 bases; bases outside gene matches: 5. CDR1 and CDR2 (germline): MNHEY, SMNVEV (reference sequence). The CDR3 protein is CASSQTSGGPTDTQYF. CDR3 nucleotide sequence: TGTGCCAGCAGTCAGACTAGCGGGGGCCCCACAGATACGCAGTATTTT.

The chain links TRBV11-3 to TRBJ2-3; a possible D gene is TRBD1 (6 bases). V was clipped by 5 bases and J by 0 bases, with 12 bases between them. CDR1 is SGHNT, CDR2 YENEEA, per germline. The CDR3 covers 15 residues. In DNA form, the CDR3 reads TGTGCCAGCAGCGTTCGCACAGGGAGCACAGATACGCAGTATTTT. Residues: CASSVRTGSTDTQYF.

CDR3 in DNA: TGTGCCAGCAGCTTAGTCCGCCTGAGAACTGAAGCTTTCTTT. It yields the protein CASSLVRLRTEAFF. V usage is TRBV11-2 and J usage is TRBJ1-1, with D unresolved. Germline-derived CDR1 and CDR2 are SGHAT and FQNNGV. The length of the CDR3 is 14 residues. V lost 1 base to trimming and J lost 5 bases, with 11 bases between them.

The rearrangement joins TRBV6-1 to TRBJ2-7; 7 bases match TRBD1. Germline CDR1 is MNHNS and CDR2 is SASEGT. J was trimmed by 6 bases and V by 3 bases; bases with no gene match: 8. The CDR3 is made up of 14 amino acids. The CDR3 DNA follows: TGTGCCAGCAGTGAGGGGCAGGGGGTCTCCGAGCAGTACTTC. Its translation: CASSEGQGVSEQYF.

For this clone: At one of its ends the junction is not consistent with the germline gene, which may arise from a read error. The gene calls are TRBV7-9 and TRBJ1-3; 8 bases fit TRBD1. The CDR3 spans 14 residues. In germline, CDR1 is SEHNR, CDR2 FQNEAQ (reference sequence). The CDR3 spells CSSRYDRGGNTIYF. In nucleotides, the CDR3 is TGTTCCAGCAGATATGACAGGGGAGGCAACACCATATATTTT.

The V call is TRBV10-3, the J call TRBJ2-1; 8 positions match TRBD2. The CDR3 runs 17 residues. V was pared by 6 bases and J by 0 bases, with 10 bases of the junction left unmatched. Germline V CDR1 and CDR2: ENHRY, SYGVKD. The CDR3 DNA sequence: TGTGCCATCAGGGGTAGCGGGGACTTGAGCTCCTACAATGAGCAGTTCTTC. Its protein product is CAIRGSGDLSSYNEQFF.

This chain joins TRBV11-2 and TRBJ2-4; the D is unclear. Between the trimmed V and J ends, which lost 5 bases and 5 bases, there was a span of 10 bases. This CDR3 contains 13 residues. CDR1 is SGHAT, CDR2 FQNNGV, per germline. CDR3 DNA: TGTGCCAGCAGCCCCACGCTAGAAAACATTCAGTACTTC. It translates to CASSPTLENIQYF. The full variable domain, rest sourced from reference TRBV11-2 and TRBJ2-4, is EAGVAQSPRYKIIEKRQSVAFWCNPISGHATLYWYQQILGQGPKLLIQFQNNGVVDDSQLPKDRFSAERLKGVDSTLKIQPAKLEDSAVYLCASSPTLENIQYFGAGTRLSVL.

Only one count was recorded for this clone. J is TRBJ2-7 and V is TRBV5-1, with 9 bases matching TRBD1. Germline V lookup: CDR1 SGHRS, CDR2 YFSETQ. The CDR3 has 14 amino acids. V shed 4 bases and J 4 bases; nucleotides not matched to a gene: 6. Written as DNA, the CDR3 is TGCGCCAGCAGCCTAGGGACAGGGCCGTACGAGCAGTACTTC. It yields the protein CASSLGTGPYEQYF.

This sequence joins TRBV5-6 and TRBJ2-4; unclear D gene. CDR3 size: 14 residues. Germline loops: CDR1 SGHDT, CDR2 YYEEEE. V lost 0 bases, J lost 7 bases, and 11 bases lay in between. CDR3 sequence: CASSLAGFVNIQYF. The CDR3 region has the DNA TGTGCCAGCAGCTTGGCAGGATTTGTCAACATTCAGTACTTC.

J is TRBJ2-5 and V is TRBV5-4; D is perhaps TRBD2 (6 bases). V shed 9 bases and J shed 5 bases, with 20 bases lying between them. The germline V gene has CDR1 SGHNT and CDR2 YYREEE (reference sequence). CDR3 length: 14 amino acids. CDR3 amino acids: CATATADREETQYF. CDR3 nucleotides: TGTGCCACCGCCACAGCCGACCGGGAGGAGACCCAGTACTTC.

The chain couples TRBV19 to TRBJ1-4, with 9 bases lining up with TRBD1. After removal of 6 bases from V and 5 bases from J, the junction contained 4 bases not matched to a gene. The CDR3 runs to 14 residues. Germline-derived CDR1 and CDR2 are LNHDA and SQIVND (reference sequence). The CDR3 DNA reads TGTGCCAGTAGGGGACAGGGAGACAATGAAAAACTGTTTTTT. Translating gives CASRGQGDNEKLFF.

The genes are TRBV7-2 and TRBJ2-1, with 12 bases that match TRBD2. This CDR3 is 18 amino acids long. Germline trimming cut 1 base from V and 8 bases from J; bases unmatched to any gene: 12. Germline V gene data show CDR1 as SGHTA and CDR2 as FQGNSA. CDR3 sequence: CASSLVLAGGPRFDEQFF. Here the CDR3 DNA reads TGTGCCAGCAGCTTAGTTCTAGCGGGAGGGCCACGGTTTGATGAGCAGTTCTTC.